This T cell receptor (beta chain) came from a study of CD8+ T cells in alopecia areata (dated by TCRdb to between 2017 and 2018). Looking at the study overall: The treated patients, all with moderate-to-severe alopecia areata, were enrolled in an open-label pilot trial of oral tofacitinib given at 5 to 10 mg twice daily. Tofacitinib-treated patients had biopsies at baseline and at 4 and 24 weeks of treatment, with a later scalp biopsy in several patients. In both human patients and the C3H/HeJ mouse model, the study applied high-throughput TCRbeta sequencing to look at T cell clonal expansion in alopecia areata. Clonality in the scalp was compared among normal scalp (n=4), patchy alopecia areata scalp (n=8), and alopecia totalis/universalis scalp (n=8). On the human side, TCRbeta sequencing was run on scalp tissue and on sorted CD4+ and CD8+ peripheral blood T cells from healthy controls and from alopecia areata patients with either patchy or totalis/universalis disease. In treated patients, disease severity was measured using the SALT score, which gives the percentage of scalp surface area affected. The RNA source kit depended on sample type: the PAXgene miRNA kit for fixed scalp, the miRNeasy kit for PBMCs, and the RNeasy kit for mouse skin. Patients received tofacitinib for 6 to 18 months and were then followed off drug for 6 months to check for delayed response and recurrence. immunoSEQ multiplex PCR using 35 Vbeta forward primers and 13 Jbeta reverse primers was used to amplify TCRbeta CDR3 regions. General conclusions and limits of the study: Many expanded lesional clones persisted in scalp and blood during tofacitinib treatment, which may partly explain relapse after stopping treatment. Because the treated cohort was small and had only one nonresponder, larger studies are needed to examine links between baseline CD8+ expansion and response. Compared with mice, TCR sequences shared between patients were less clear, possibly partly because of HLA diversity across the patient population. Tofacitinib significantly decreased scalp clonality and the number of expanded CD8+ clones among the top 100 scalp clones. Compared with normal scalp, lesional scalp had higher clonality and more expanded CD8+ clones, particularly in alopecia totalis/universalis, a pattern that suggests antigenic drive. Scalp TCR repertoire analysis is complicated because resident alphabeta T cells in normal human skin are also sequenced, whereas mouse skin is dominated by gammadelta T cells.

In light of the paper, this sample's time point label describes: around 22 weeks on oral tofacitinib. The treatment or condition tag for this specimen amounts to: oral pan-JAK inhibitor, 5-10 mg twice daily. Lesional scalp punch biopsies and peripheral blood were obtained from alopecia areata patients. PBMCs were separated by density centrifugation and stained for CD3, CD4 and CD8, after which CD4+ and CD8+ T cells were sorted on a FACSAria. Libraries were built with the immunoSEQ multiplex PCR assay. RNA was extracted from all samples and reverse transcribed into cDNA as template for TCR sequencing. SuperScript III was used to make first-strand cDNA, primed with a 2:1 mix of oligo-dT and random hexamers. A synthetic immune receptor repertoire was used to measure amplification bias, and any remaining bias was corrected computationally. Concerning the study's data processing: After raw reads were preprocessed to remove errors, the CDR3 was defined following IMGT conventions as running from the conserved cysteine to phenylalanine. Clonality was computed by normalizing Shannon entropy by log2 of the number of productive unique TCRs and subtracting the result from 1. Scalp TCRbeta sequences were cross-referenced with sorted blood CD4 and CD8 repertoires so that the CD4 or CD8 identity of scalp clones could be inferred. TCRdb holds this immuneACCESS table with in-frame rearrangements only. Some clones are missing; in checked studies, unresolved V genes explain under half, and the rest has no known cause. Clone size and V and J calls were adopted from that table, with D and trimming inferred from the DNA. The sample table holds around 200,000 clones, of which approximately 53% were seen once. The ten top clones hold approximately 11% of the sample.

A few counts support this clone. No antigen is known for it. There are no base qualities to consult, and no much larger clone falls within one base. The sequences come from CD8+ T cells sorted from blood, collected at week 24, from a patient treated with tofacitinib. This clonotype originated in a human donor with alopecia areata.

At the DNA level, the sequence is TGTGCCAGCAGTCCCCCGGACATCCTACCTTCACCCCTCCACTTT. This gives the protein CASSPPDILPSPLHF. The rearrangement combines TRBV28 with TRBJ1-6; matching of 5 bases hints at TRBD1 as the D gene. The CDR3 runs 15 amino acids, cysteine and phenylalanine included. Just CDR3 DNA is preserved here, 45 bases in frame from base 1. Via the germline V gene, CDR1 is MDHEN and CDR2 SYDVKM. The germline ends are 17 bases apart after V is trimmed by 5 bases and J by 9 bases.